These 32 T cell receptor beta chains share one sample of origin, sequenced in a study of glioma-infiltrating T cells after dendritic cell vaccination. Profiled with immunoSEQ multiplex PCR; TCRdb holds only in-frame clones, not every one. The top ten clones hold more than 10% of a sample with 93,000 or so clones, 81% of them seen once. The sequencing here drew on blood, taken before dendritic cell vaccination. The receptors were gathered from a human donor with glioblastoma.

The chain carries TRBV7-2 and TRBJ2-5, with TRBD1 as a possible D gene (6 bases). The assigned J gene may be wrong: the sequence end matches TRBJ2-7 better. The germline CDR1 and CDR2 sequences are SGHTA and FQGNSA. The CDR3 is 12 amino acids. As DNA, the CDR3 is TGTGCCAGCAGTTCACAGGGCTACGAGCAGTACTTC. This translates into CASSSQGYEQYF.

A single count supports this clone. The chain combines TRBV10-3 with TRBJ2-1; TRBD1 matches 10 bases. The CDR3 covers 14 residues. CDR1 and CDR2 (germline): ENHRY, SYGVKD. Trimming took 5 bases from V and 8 from J; bases not matched to a gene: 6. The CDR3 sequence: CAISNRDRGYEQFF. The CDR3 region has the DNA TGTGCCATCAGTAACCGGGACAGGGGCTATGAGCAGTTCTTC.

The chain is built from TRBV5-1 and TRBJ1-1; no clear D. The CDR3 is made up of 15 amino acids. Germline CDR1 SGHRS, CDR2 YFSETQ. The V end was cut by 7 bases, the J end by 3 bases, with 19 bases between. The CDR3 sequence is CASRPSPRRDTEAFF. CDR3 coding DNA: TGCGCCAGCCGACCATCTCCCAGGAGGGACACTGAAGCTTTCTTT.

The chain links TRBV18 to TRBJ2-3; D ambiguous. Trimming took 0 bases from V and 1 from J, leaving 11 bases between them. CDR1 and CDR2 (germline): KGHSH, LQKENI. This CDR3 region has 16 residues. CDR3 nucleotide sequence: TGTGCCAGCTCACCACCCGGAGCCTACGGCACAGATACGCAGTATTTT. The encoded protein is CASSPPGAYGTDTQYF.

This clone appeared once. The V gene is TRBV6-4, the J gene TRBJ2-5; 14 nucleotides match TRBD2. Trimming cost V 0 bases and J 4 bases; bases outside gene matches: 1. The CDR3 is 16 residues long. Germline V gene data show CDR1 as MRHNA and CDR2 as SNTAGT. This CDR3 reads CASSDSTSGGAETQYF. The CDR3 DNA sequence: TGTGCCAGCAGTGACTCGACTAGCGGGGGGGCAGAGACCCAGTACTTC.

The CDR3 coding sequence is TGCAGCGTTGAAGGACAGGGGGCATACGAGCAGTACTTC. Amino acid sequence: CSVEGQGAYEQYF. The chain carries TRBV29-1 and TRBJ2-7, with 10 nucleotides matching TRBD1. The V segment lost 1 base and the J segment 4 bases; nucleotides outside the gene matches: 1. CDR1 and CDR2 from the germline V gene are SQVTM and ANQGSEA. The CDR3 is made up of 13 amino acids.

This chain connects TRBV6-5 to TRBJ2-7; possibly TRBD1 for D (8 bases). Trimming removed 2 bases from V and 5 bases from J, with 16 bases in between. Germline V lookup: CDR1 MNHEY, CDR2 SVGAGI. The CDR3 totals 15 residues. The CDR3 DNA is TGTGCCAGCAGTTACCTAGGGGAGGGACAGGACGAGCAGTACTTC. Translation: CASSYLGEGQDEQYF.

This clone was picked up one time. The J gene is TRBJ2-5, the V gene TRBV10-1; TRBD1 is a possible D gene (5 bases). V dropped 0 bases and J dropped 5 bases, with 16 bases sitting between them. The CDR3 has 16 amino acids. Germline V gives CDR1 WNHNN, CDR2 SYGVQD (reference sequence). This chain's CDR3 is CASSESDDSRRETQYF. Written as DNA, the CDR3 is TGCGCCAGCAGTGAGTCCGATGACAGCCGGCGGGAGACCCAGTACTTC.

The chain employs TRBV10-3 and TRBJ2-6, with 9 nucleotides matching TRBD1. CDR1 is ENHRY, CDR2 SYGVKD, per germline. V lost 7 bases and J lost 0; bases outside the gene matches: 7. The CDR3 runs 17 residues. CDR3 in amino acids: CAINRDRENSGANVLTF. The CDR3 nucleotides read TGTGCCATCAATAGGGACAGGGAAAACTCTGGGGCCAACGTCCTGACTTTC.

The CDR3 sequence is CASSPGQDTQYF. The CDR3 DNA reads as TGTGCCAGCAGTCCCGGACAGGATACGCAGTATTTT. V gene TRBV6-5 combines with J gene TRBJ2-3, with D possibly matching TRBD1 (6 bases). The CDR3 has 12 residues. Germline V gene data show CDR1 as MNHEY and CDR2 as SVGAGI. Trimming shortened V by 5 bases and J by 6 bases, and 9 bases separated the two germline ends.

V is TRBV5-4 and J is TRBJ1-1; possibly TRBD1 for D (6 bases). V was cut by 0 bases and J by 7 bases, with 13 bases left in between. Germline V gene sequence: CDR1 SGHNT, CDR2 YYREEE (reference sequence). CDR3 length equals 14 residues. The CDR3 spells CASSLEVGAVEAFF. The CDR3 DNA reads TGTGCCAGCAGCTTGGAAGTGGGGGCGGTTGAAGCTTTCTTT.

This clone appeared a few times. CDR3 in amino acids: CASRTETGTYGYTF. DNA for the CDR3: TGTGCCAGCAGGACCGAGACAGGAACCTATGGCTACACCTTC. The genes are TRBV27 and TRBJ1-2, with a possible D match to TRBD1 (6 bases). Deletions cut 6 bases from V and 4 bases from J, with 15 bases between. This CDR3 is built from 14 residues. Germline CDR1 and CDR2: MNHEY and SMNVEV (reference sequence).

The chain has TRBV6-6 and TRBJ1-2; D is unresolved. CDR1 is MNHNY, CDR2 SVGAGI, per germline (reference sequence). Trimming stripped 7 bases from V and 6 bases from J, with 9 bases between. The CDR3 consists of 11 residues. The CDR3 region is CASTWEDGYTF. For the CDR3, the DNA is TGTGCCAGCACGTGGGAGGATGGCTACACCTTC.

The rearrangement uses TRBV6-5 and TRBJ1-4, with D perhaps matching TRBD1 (5 bases). CDR1 is MNHEY and CDR2 is SVGAGI in the germline V gene. The CDR3 contains 14 residues. The V gene lost 6 bases and the J gene lost 4 bases, with 12 bases spanning the gap. CDR3 nucleotide sequence: TGTGCCAGCAGAAATAACAGGTTTAATGAAAAACTGTTTTTT. Protein: CASRNNRFNEKLFF.

The CDR3 DNA follows: TGTGCCAGTAGTATCGCGGGACAGGGGCGGACTGAAGCTTTCTTT. It codes for CASSIAGQGRTEAFF. V usage is TRBV19 and J usage is TRBJ1-1, with 10 nucleotides matching TRBD1. Germline loops: CDR1 LNHDA, CDR2 SQIVND (reference sequence). Unmatched junction bases numbered 6, after V lost 3 bases and J lost 5 bases. The CDR3 extends over 15 amino acids.

CDR3 protein: CASRPDPGQNYGYTF. The CDR3, as DNA: TGCGCCAGCAGACCCGATCCGGGACAGAACTATGGCTACACCTTC. The gene calls are TRBV5-1 and TRBJ1-2, with 7 bases matching TRBD1. Germline V gives CDR1 SGHRS, CDR2 YFSETQ. The CDR3 covers 15 residues. V dropped 5 bases and J dropped 2; count of bases not matched to a gene: 9.

In this sample, this clone turned up once. The CDR3 nucleotides read TGCGCCAGCAGCCCGGCAGGAGGCGCCCATCAGCCCCAGCATTTT. Residues: CASSPAGGAHQPQHF. The chain couples TRBV4-1 to TRBJ1-5; no clear D. CDR3 length equals 15 residues. Germline loops: CDR1 MGHRA, CDR2 YSYEKL. Deletions cut 4 bases from V and 5 bases from J, with 15 bases between.

The V gene is TRBV11-2, the J gene TRBJ2-5; D is possibly TRBD2 (5 bases). The ends were cut back, 0 bases at V and 7 bases at J, with 9 bases in the middle. Per germline, CDR1 SGHAT and CDR2 FQNNGV. The CDR3 contains 13 residues. CDR3 region: CASSLDPEGTQYF. CDR3 DNA sequence: TGTGCCAGCAGCTTAGATCCAGAGGGGACCCAGTACTTC.

The V gene is TRBV7-9, the J gene TRBJ2-1, with 8 bases lining up with TRBD2. Germline V gives CDR1 SEHNR, CDR2 FQNEAQ (reference sequence). The V gene end was trimmed by 8 bases and the J gene end by 5 bases; junction bases not matched to a gene: 14. This CDR3 spans 16 amino acids. CDR3: CASYLEDGGAHNEQFF. The CDR3, as DNA: TGTGCCAGCTACCTGGAAGACGGGGGGGCCCACAATGAGCAGTTCTTC.

The DNA for the CDR3 is TGTGCCTGGAACTCTTACAGGGAAATAGCTTTCTTT. It specifies CAWNSYREIAFF. V gene TRBV30 combines with J gene TRBJ1-1; a possible D gene is TRBD1 (6 bases). Germline values: CDR1 GTSNPN, CDR2 SVGIG (reference sequence). V lost 4 bases and J 10 bases, leaving 16 bases between the germline ends. The CDR3 consists of 12 residues.

The rearrangement joins TRBV5-1 to TRBJ2-7; D is uncertain. Trimming cost V 4 bases and J 2 bases, with 13 bases left between them. This CDR3 comprises 14 residues. Germline CDR1 and CDR2: SGHRS and YFSETQ. The CDR3 is CASSPSQSTYEQYF. As DNA, the CDR3 is TGCGCCAGCAGCCCGTCGCAATCTACCTACGAGCAGTACTTC.

This clone was counted once. The gene calls are TRBV6-5 and TRBJ1-3; 7 nucleotides align to TRBD1. The ends lost 6 bases at V and 3 bases at J; junction bases unmatched: 5. This CDR3 is built from 14 residues. Germline CDR1 and CDR2: MNHEY and SVGAGI. The CDR3 region is CASSPGTDGNTIYF. CDR3 bases: TGTGCCAGCAGCCCCGGGACAGATGGAAACACCATATATTTT.

The CDR3 sequence: CAWSVWTSGTYEQYF. CDR3 bases: TGTGCCTGGAGTGTATGGACTAGCGGAACCTACGAGCAGTACTTC. The chain recombines TRBV30 with TRBJ2-7; TRBD2 matches 10 bases. Germline loops: CDR1 GTSNPN, CDR2 SVGIG (reference sequence). This CDR3 has 15 amino acids. Trimming removed 0 bases from V and 2 bases from J; junction bases left unmatched: 4.

The DNA of the CDR3 is TGTGCCAGCAGTTACGGCGGGGTCCTCTCCTACAATGAGCAGTTCTTC. This sequence encodes CASSYGGVLSYNEQFF. The gene calls are TRBV6-6 and TRBJ2-1; D is possibly TRBD2 (6 bases). V was trimmed by 2 bases and J by 0 bases, leaving 11 bases between them. The CDR3 totals 16 residues. Germline loops: CDR1 MNHNY, CDR2 SVGAGI (reference sequence).

The rearrangement uses TRBV2 and TRBJ2-3; TRBD2 matches 15 bases. This CDR3 region has 18 residues. Germline V lookup: CDR1 SNHLY, CDR2 FYNNEI. J was trimmed by 4 bases and V by 3 bases; bases with no gene match: 8. For the CDR3, the DNA is TGTGCCAGCAGTGATATTGGACTAGCGGGGGGGCCGTCAGATACGCAGTATTTT. The encoded protein is CASSDIGLAGGPSDTQYF.

The rearrangement links TRBV13 to TRBJ2-7, with a possible D match to TRBD1 (5 bases). Trimming removed 5 bases at V and 2 bases at J, with 10 bases between. Germline lookup yields CDR1 PRHDT and CDR2 FYEKMQ (reference sequence). This CDR3 is built from 13 residues. This CDR3 reads CASSPGPTYEQYF. CDR3 sequence (DNA): TGTGCCAGCAGCCCAGGGCCTACCTACGAGCAGTACTTC.

This clone has at least ten counts. The gene calls are TRBV7-8 and TRBJ1-6; 8 nucleotides align to TRBD1. J gave up 3 bases and V 5 bases, and 9 bases lay outside the gene matches. Germline CDR1 and CDR2: SGHVS and FQNEAQ. This CDR3 has 17 amino acids. CDR3 nucleotide sequence: TGTGCCAGCAGCCCACCTGAGGACAGGGTCTATAATTCACCCCTCCACTTT. This translates into CASSPPEDRVYNSPLHF.

This chain joins TRBV19 and TRBJ1-6; 10 bases fit TRBD1. The CDR3 has 17 residues. Germline CDR1 is LNHDA and CDR2 is SQIVND (reference sequence). The junction had 13 bases not matched to a gene; V was cut back by 9 bases and J by 5 bases. The CDR3: CASRDRGFENNNSPLHF. The CDR3 coding sequence is TGTGCCAGCAGGGACAGGGGATTCGAAAATAATAATTCACCCCTCCACTTT.

Turning to this clone: One junction end disagrees with the germline gene, perhaps due to a read error. The J gene is TRBJ1-1, the V gene TRBV7-9; D is uncertain. Germline-derived CDR1 and CDR2 are SEHNR and FQNEAQ (reference sequence). The length of the CDR3 is 11 residues. Here the CDR3 DNA reads TGTGCCAGCAGCTTAGACCCCGGGGTAACATTT. As protein: CASSLDPGVTF.

The V gene is TRBV4-2, the J gene TRBJ2-2; 11 bases match TRBD2. The CDR3 covers 16 residues. V dropped 6 bases and J dropped 4; count of bases not matched to a gene: 7. Germline CDR1 is LGHNA and CDR2 is YNFKEQ. CDR3 sequence: CASRLAGGPVTGELFF. In nucleotides, the CDR3 is TGTGCCAGCAGATTAGCGGGGGGGCCGGTCACCGGGGAGCTGTTTTTT.

The chain couples TRBV4-2 to TRBJ1-6; D call uncertain. V lost 0 bases to trimming and J lost 0 bases, with 12 bases between them. Germline V gives CDR1 LGHNA, CDR2 YNFKEQ. The CDR3 sequence is 18 residues long. CDR3 amino acids: CASSQDQPSSSYNSPLHF. The DNA of the CDR3 is TGTGCCAGCAGCCAAGATCAACCCTCTAGCTCCTATAATTCACCCCTCCACTTT.

This chain connects TRBV12-5 to TRBJ2-3, with 9 bases aligning to TRBD2. Germline loops: CDR1 LGHNT, CDR2 FRNRAP. The trim removed 5 bases at V and 3 bases at J, leaving 6 bases unmatched. This CDR3 comprises 15 residues. The DNA for the CDR3 is TGTGCTAGTGGTCAACTAGCGGGCGCGACAGATACGCAGTATTTT. This gives the protein CASGQLAGATDTQYF.